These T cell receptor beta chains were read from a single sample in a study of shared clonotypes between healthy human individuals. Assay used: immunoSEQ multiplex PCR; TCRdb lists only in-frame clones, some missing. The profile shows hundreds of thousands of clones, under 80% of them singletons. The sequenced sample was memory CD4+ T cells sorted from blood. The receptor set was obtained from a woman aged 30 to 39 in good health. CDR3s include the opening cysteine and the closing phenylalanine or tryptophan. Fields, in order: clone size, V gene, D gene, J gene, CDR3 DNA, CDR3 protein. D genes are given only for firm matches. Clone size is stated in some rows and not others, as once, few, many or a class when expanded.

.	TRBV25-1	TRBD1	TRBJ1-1	TGTGCCAGCAGTCCAACAGGGGGCACTGAAGCTTTCTTT	CASSPTGGTEAFF
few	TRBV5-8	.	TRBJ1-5	TGTGCCAGCAGCCCATGGACAGAGAATCAGCCCCAGCATTTT	CASSPWTENQPQHF
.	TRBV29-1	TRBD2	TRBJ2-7	TGCAGCGTGGGAGGGACTAGCGGGAGCTACGAGCAGTACTTC	CSVGGTSGSYEQYF
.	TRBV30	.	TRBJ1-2	TGTGCCTGGAGTGTAGCGTATGGCTACACCTTC	CAWSVAYGYTF
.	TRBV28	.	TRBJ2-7	TGTGCCAGCAGTTTAGGCGACAGATCCTACGAGCAGTACTTC	CASSLGDRSYEQYF
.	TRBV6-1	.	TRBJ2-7	TGTGCCAGCAGTGCCGGGCTCCCTGTGCAGTACTTC	CASSAGLPVQYF
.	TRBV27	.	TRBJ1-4	TGTGCCAGCAGTTCGTCAGGGGTACTGGGAGAAAAACTGTTTTTT	CASSSSGVLGEKLFF
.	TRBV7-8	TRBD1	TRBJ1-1	TGTGCCAGCAGCGTAGTAGGACAGGTGAACACTGAAGCTTTCTTT	CASSVVGQVNTEAFF
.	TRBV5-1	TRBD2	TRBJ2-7	TGCGCCAGCCGGAAGGAAGTACTAGCGGGGACCTACGAGCAGTACTTC	CASRKEVLAGTYEQYF
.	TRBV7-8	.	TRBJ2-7	TGTGCCATCCGGGATCCAGGAGAAAATAGCGAGCAGTACTTC	CAIRDPGENSEQYF
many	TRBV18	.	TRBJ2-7	TGTGCCAGCTCACCAACAGGCTACGAGCAGTACTTC	CASSPTGYEQYF
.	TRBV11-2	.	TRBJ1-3	TGTGCCAGCAGCTTAGGAGGGCCTGGAAACACCATATATTTT	CASSLGGPGNTIYF
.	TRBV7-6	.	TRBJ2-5	TGTGCCAGCAGCTTAGAGGGGGCTCGGGGGGAGACCCAGTACTTC	CASSLEGARGETQYF
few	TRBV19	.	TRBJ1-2	TGTGCCAGTAGTATATCCCTCTATGGCTACACCTTC	CASSISLYGYTF
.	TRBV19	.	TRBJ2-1	TGTGCCAGTAGTAAATCCGGGCCAGACAATGAGCAGTTCTTC	CASSKSGPDNEQFF
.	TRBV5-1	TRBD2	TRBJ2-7	TGCGCCAGCAGCTTGGGGGGACTAGCGGGACCAAGCTCCTACGAGCAGTACTTC	CASSLGGLAGPSSYEQYF
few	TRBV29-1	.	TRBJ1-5	TGCAGCGTTGTCCCAGGGACGAACCCCAATCAGCCCCAGCATTTT	CSVVPGTNPNQPQHF
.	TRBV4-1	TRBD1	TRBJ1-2	TGCGCCAGCAGTTCAAACCGGGACAGGGGACTCTCTGGCTACACCTTC	CASSSNRDRGLSGYTF
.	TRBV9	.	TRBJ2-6	TGTGCCAGCAGCCCGAATAGGGGGGTTAGGTCTGGGGCCAACGTCCTGACTTTC	CASSPNRGVRSGANVLTF
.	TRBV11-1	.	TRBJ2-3	TGTGCCAGCAGCTTATCAGGACAGACGACAGATACGCAGTATTTT	CASSLSGQTTDTQYF
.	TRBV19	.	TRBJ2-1	TGTGCCAGTAGTATAGTTGGAGCCTACAATGAGCAGTTCTTC	CASSIVGAYNEQFF
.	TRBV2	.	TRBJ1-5	TGTGCCAGCAAAGGTTTCTTGAGGGGACACCTTAACAATCAGCCCCAGCATTTT	CASKGFLRGHLNNQPQHF
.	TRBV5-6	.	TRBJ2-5	TGTGCCAGCAGCTTGAAGAAGAAGCGGTTGGGGACCCAGTACTTC	CASSLKKKRLGTQYF
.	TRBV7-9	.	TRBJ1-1	TGTGCCAGCAGCGCCGAATGGGCGGACACTGAAGCTTTCTTT	CASSAEWADTEAFF
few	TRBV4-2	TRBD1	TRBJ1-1	TGTGCCAGCAGCCACGATGACAGGGGAACTGAAGCTTTCTTT	CASSHDDRGTEAFF
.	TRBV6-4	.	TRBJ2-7	TGTGCCAGCAGGGGCAAGGCCAAGTCCTACGAGCAGTACTTC	CASRGKAKSYEQYF
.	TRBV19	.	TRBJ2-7	TGTGCCAGTAGTATAGAGTCGGGAGAAAGTTACGAGCAGTACTTC	CASSIESGESYEQYF
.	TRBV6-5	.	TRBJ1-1	TGTGCCAGCAGTTACGGGGTCCTGGGGACTGAAGCTTTCTTT	CASSYGVLGTEAFF
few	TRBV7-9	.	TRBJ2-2	TGTGCCAGCAGCTTAATTTCTAGTGCCGGGGAGCTGTTTTTT	CASSLISSAGELFF
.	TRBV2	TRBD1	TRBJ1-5	TGTGCCAGCAGTGTCGACAGGGGGGAGGATCAGCCCCAGCATTTT	CASSVDRGEDQPQHF
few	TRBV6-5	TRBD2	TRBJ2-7	TGTGCCAGCAGTCCCGGGAGGGGGAGATCCTACGAGCAGTACTTC	CASSPGRGRSYEQYF
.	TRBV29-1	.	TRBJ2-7	TGCAGCGTTGAAGGTAACGGGAGCGAGCAGTACTTC	CSVEGNGSEQYF
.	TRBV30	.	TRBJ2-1	TGTGCCTGGAGTAGAACTAACCCCGTTAATGAGCAGTTCTTC	CAWSRTNPVNEQFF
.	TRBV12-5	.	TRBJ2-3	TGTGCTAGTGGTTTCTCCCTGGGCACAGATACGCAGTATTTT	CASGFSLGTDTQYF
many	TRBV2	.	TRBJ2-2	TGTGCCAGCAGTGAATGGCAGTCCACCGGGGAGCTGTTTTTT	CASSEWQSTGELFF
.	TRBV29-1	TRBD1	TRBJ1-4	TGCAGCGTTGGGGGGGGACAGTACGAAAAACTGTTTTTT	CSVGGGQYEKLFF
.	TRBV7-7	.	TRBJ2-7	TGTGCCAGCAGCTTAGAACAGGGTTACGAGCAGTACTTC	CASSLEQGYEQYF
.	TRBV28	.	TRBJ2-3	TGTGCCAGCAGTTTACACACAGATACGCAGTATTTT	CASSLHTDTQYF
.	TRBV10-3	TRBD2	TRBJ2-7	TGTGCCATCAGTTTAGCGGGAGACGAGCAGTACTTC	CAISLAGDEQYF
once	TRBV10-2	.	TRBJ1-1	TGCGCCAGCAGTGAGACCGAGACAGCGATTGGGACTGAAGCTTTCTTT	CASSETETAIGTEAFF
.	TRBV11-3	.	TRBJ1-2	TGTGCCAGCAGCCCCCAGACCGGGGACGGGGGCTACACCTTC	CASSPQTGDGGYTF
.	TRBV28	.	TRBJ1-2	TGTGCCAGCAGTACCTCGGGCGCCGAGAGAAACTATGGCTACACCTTC	CASSTSGAERNYGYTF
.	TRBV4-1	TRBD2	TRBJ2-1	TGCGCCAGCAGCCCCTACGCCCGGGAGGCATACAATGAGCAGTTCTTC	CASSPYAREAYNEQFF
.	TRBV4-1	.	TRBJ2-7	TGCGCCAGCAGCCAAGTGATCTGGGATGGGCTCGAGCAGTACTTC	CASSQVIWDGLEQYF
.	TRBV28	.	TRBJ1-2	TGTGCCAGTAGGGAACTGGACGGTGTGGGAGGCTACACCTTC	CASRELDGVGGYTF
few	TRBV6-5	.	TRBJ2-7	TGTGCCACTCATAACTCAGGCGACCTTTACTACGAGCAGTACTTC	CATHNSGDLYYEQYF
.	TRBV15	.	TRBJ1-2	TGTGCCACCAGCAGAGGAGGGGCGTCTAACTATGGCTACACCTTC	CATSRGGASNYGYTF
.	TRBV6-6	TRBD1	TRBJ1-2	TGTGCCAGCAGTTCGGGAGGGGGCAATGGCTACACCTTC	CASSSGGGNGYTF
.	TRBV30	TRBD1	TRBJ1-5	TGTGCCTGGAGTGTTACAGGGGGCGGCCAGCCCCAGCATTTT	CAWSVTGGGQPQHF
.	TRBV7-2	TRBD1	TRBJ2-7	TGTGCCAGCAGCTTAGTCGGGGACAGCCCCTACGAGCAGTACTTC	CASSLVGDSPYEQYF
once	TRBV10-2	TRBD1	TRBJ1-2	TGCGCCAGCAGTGAGCAGGGGGTATTAGGTGGCTACACCTTC	CASSEQGVLGGYTF